This T cell receptor (beta chain) was sequenced during a study of blood T cell repertoires in COVID-19. Study context: In each case, the material was cDNA or gDNA derived from T cells, B-cell-depleted T cells, or PBMCs.

V was shortened by 1 base and J by 2 bases, with 12 bases between the two germline ends. The CDR3 is 17 amino acids. Looked up from germline, CDR1 is SEHNR and CDR2 is FQNEAQ (reference sequence). Participants, about 18 to 90 years old, spanned 24 US areas. Participant-given clinical history determined each cohort assignment. Someone with COVID-19 had been met by exposed participants within 2 weeks before study entry. Profiling relied on immunoSEQ multiplex PCR, and the TCRdb table lists in-frame clones only, not all of them. The profile covers hundreds of thousands of clones, with 85% appearing a single time and 1.9% taken by the ten largest.

The chain combines TRBV7-9 with TRBJ1-6; D unresolved. The sequenced sample was PBMCs or T cells enriched from blood (not recorded which). The receptor was derived from a woman in her thirties who had been exposed to COVID-19. CDR3 loop: CASSLDAGGTYNSPLHF. The CDR3 DNA is TGTGCCAGCAGCTTAGATGCCGGAGGGACCTATAATTCACCCCTCCACTTT.